Sequencing of this T cell receptor (beta chain) was carried out in a study of identical twins. Study-wide results and caveats: Interpretation of the results relied on cross-sectional statistical analysis and not on following the same donors.

cDNA carried unique molecular identifiers, and a universal primer site was added by template switching. TCRdb fed the 5' RACE reads into MiXCR, producing one record per CDR3 protein. The sample lists 600,000 to 850,000 distinct CDR3 sequences; over 15% were seen once. Notes on this clonotype: Its antigen is as yet unknown.

Germline CDR1 and CDR2: SNHLY and FYNNEI. Germline trimming cut 4 bases from V and 6 bases from J; bases unmatched to any gene: 8. The CDR3 is made up of 16 amino acids. These data were also filed under a second study, of T cells expressing NK-cell markers. In that study: Certain NKG2C+ T cell clones were expanded, and their HCMV specificity remained unclear.

The sequence was obtained from a woman aged 18-29 years in good health. Input material: PBMCs. The V and J genes are TRBV2 and TRBJ2-1, with 11 bases lining up with TRBD2. The CDR3 DNA reads as TGTGCCAGCAGTGCTCGACTAGCGGGAATAGGCAATGAGCAGTTCTTC. This translates into CASSARLAGIGNEQFF.